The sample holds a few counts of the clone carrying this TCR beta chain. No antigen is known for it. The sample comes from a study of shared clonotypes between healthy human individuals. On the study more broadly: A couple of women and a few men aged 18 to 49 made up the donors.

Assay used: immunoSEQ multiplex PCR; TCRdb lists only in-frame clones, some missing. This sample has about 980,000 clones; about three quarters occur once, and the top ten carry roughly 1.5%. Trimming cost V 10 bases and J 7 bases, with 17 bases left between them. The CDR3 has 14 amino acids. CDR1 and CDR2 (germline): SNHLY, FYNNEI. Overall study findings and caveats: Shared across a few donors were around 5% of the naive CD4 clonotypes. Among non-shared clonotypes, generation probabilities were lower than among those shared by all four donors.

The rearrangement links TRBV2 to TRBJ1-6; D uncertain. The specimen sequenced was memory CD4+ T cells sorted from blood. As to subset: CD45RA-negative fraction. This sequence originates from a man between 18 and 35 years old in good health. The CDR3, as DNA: TGTGCCACGGCATCGGGAGTGGGCAATTCACCCCTCCACTTT. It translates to CATASGVGNSPLHF.